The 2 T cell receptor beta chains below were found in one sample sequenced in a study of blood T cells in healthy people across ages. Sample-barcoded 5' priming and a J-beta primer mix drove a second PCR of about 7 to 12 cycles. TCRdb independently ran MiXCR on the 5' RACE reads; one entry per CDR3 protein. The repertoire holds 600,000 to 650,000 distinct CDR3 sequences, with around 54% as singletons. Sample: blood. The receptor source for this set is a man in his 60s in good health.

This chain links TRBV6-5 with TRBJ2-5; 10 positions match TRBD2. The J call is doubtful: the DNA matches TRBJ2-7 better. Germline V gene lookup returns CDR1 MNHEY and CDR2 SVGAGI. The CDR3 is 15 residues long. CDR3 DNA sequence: TGTGCCAGCAGTTACTCTGGGACTAGCGTCGACGAGCAGTACTTC. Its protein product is CASSYSGTSVDEQYF.

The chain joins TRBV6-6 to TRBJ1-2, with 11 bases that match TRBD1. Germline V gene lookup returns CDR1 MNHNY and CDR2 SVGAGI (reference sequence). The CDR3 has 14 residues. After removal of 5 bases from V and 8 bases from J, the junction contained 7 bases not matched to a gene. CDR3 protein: CASSTGQGAKGYTF. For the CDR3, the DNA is TGTGCCAGCAGTACCGGACAGGGGGCGAAGGGCTACACCTTC.